The next 2 T cell receptor beta chains were all read from a single sample in a study of CD8+ T cells in alopecia areata. Extracted RNA was reverse transcribed, and the resulting cDNA served as sequencing template. Sequenced by immunoSEQ multiplex PCR; TCRdb stores in-frame clones only, minus some. The sample comprises 140,000 to 150,000 clones, nearly 55% of which are singletons, and 15% rests with the top ten. Sample treatment: oral pan-JAK inhibitor, 5-10 mg twice daily. The sample in question was CD8+ T cells sorted from blood, obtained at week 4, from a patient treated with tofacitinib. These receptors originate from a human donor with alopecia areata.

This clone showed up just a few times. The V and J genes are TRBV4-2 and TRBJ1-2; 12 bases fit TRBD1. The V gene's germline CDR1 is LGHNA and CDR2 YNFKEQ. V shed 6 bases, J shed 7 bases, and the junction held 12 bases outside the gene matches. The CDR3 spans 16 residues. CDR3 residues: CASSQRRGQGAFGYTF. The CDR3 nucleotides read TGTGCCAGCAGTCAGCGCCGGGGACAGGGGGCTTTTGGCTACACCTTC.

CDR3: CATSLAGGATDTQYF. The CDR3 DNA reads TGTGCCACCAGCCTCGCCGGCGGGGCAACAGATACGCAGTATTTT. V is TRBV15 and J is TRBJ2-3, with TRBD2 as a possible D gene (6 bases). CDR3 length equals 15 residues. Per germline, CDR1 LNHNV and CDR2 YYDKDF (reference sequence). V dropped 5 bases and J dropped 3 bases, with 15 bases sitting between them.